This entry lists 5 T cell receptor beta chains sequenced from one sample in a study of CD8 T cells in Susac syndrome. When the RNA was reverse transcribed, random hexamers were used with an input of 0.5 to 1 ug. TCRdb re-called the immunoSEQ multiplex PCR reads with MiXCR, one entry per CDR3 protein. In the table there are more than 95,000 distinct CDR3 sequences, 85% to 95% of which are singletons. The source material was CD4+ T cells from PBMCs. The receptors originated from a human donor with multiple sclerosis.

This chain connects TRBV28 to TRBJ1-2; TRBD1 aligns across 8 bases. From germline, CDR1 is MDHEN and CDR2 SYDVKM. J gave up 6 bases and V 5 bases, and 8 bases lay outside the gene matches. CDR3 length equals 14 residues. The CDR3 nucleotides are TGTGCCAGCAGTATCTTGGCAGGGGGCGATGGCTACACCTTC. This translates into CASSILAGGDGYTF.

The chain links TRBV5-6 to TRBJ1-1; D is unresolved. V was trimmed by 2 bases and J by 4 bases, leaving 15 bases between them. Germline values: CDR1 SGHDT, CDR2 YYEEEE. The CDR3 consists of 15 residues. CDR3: CASSFGPKTSTEAFF. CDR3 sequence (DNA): TGTGCCAGCAGCTTCGGACCTAAGACGAGCACTGAAGCTTTCTTT.

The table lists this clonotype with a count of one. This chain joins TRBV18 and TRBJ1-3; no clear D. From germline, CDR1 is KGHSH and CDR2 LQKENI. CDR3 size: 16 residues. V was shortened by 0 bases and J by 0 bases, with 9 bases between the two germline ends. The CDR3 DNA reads TGTGCCAGCTCACCACCGTACGGCAACTCTGGAAACACCATATATTTT. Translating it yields CASSPPYGNSGNTIYF.

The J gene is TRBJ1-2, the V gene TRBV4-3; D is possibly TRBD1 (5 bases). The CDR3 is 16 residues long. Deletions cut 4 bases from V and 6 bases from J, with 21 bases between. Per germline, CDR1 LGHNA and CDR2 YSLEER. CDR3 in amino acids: CASSLGVMGAIDGYTF. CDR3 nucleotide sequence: TGCGCCAGCAGCCTGGGGGTAATGGGCGCAATTGATGGCTACACCTTC.

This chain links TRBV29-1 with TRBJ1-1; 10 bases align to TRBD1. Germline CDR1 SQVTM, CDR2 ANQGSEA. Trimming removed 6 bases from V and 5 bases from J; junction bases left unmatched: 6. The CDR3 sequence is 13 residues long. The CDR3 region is CSVGTGERTEAFF. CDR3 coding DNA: TGCAGCGTCGGGACAGGGGAGAGGACTGAAGCTTTCTTT.